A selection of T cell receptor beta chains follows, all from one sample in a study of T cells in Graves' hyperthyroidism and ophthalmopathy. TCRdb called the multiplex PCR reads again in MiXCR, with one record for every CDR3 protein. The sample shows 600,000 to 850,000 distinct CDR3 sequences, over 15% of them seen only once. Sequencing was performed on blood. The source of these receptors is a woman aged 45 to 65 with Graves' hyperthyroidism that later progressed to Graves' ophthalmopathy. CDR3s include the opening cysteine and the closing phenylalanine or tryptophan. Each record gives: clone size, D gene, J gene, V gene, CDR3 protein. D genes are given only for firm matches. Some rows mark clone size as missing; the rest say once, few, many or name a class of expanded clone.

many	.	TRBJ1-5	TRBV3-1	CASSQGSGQGNQPQHF
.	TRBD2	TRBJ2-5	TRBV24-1	CATSAQLAGAEETQYF
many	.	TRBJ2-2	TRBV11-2	CASSLGPAGTTTGELFF
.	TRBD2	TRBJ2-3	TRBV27	CASRFKGRTSGGRDTQYF
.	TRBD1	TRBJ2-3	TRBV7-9	CASSLGPGQGMTDTQYF
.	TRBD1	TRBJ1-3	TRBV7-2	CASSLGPGGGSGNTIYF
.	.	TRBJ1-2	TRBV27	CASSSAGVDGYTF
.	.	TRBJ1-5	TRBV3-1	CASRIKGGVGPQHF
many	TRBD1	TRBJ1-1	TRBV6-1	CASSGDRATEAFF
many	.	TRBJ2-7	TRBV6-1	CASSTYPGTQSSYEQYF
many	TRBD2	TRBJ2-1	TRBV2	CASSRGRGDINEQFF
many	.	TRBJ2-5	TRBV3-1	CASSPRAGLGGETQYF
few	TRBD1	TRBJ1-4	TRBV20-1	CSARTGVANEKLFF
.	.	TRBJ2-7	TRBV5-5	CASRRAVSYEQYF
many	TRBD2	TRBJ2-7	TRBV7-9	CASSLAVRGKGQYF
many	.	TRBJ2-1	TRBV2	CASWGSGDSYNEQFF
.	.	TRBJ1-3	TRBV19	CASSKGEAGNTIYF
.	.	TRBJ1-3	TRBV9	CASSVGISGNTIYF
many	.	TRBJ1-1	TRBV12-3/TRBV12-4	CASSFVRREAFF
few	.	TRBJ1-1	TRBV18	CASSPGGYEAFF
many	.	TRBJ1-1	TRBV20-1	CSAPRLPGNTEAFF
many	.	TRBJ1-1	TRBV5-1	CASSEGSGTEAFF
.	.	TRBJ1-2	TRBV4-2	CASSQDQGATGYTF
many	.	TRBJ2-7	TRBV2	CASSDWGLPDSYEQYF
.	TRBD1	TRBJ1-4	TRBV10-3	CAISESGTVEGLFF
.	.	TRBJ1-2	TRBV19	CASSDGGDGYTF
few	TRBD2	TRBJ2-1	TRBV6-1	CASDARGVSYNEQFF
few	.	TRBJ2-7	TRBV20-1	CSARPTKVLYEQYF
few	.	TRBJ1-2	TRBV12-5	CASGLVITENYGYTF
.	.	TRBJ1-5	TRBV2	CASSANLGSTWHF
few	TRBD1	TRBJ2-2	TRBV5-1	CASSFPGQGSGELFF
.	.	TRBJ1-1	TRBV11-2	CASSLGQLETFF
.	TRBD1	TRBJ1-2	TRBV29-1	CSVVLRDEGGGYTF
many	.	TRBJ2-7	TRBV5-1	CASSINSYEQYF
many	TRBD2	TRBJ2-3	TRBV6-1	CASRTSGGYTDTQYF
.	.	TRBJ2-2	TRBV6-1	CASSPLGAGTGELFF
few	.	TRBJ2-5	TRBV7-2	CASSAHRGPETQYF
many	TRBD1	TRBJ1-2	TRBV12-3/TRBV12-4	CASSQGRDRVINTF
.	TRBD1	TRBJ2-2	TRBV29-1	CSVQGGRELFF
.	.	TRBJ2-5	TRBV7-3	CASSLQPLGGQETQYF
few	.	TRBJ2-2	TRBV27	CASSLQIRGPGELFF
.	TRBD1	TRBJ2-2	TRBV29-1	CSCGTGNTGELFF
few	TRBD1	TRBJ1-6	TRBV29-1	CSVGQGNSPLHF
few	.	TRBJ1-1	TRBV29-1	CSVGTQGNTEAFF
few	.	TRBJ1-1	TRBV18	CASSPQENTEALF
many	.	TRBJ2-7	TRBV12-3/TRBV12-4	CASSPGGGWAYEQYF
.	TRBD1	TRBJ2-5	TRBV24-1	CATSDLGTGAQETQYF
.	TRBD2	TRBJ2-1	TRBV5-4	CASRRPSSGGDNEQFF
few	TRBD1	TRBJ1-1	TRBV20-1	CSANSDRGLRNTEAFF
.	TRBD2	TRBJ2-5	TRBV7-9	CASSLISGEPPSRAQYF
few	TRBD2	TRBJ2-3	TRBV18	CASSPSGLDSTDTQYF
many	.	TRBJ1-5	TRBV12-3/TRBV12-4	CASIGDGNQPQHF
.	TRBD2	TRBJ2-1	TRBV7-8	CASSRIAGAVYNEQFF